This TCR beta chain was identified in a study of memory CD8 T cells in hepatitis C reinfection. About the study: A couple of donors cleared primary HCV but became chronic after reinfection.

Time point: late/post reinfection, 12 to 24 weeks after detection. Sorted cells were sequenced directly ex vivo without any in vitro expansion. TCRdb's copy holds only in-frame clones and misses some; the assay was immunoSEQ multiplex PCR. The data contain some 50,000 clones, roughly nine tenths of them seen just once; the ten biggest clones take up around 0.78%. In germline, CDR1 is LNHDA, CDR2 SQIVND (reference sequence). V was trimmed by 5 bases and J by 0 bases, leaving 4 bases between them. The CDR3 has 12 residues. The source material was naive CD8+ T cells sorted from blood. This rearrangement joins TRBV19 to TRBJ1-2; the D is unclear. The clonotype was recovered from a man aged 18-30 years with hepatitis C virus infection. The DNA of the CDR3 is TGTGCCAGTAGTCCAGCTAACTATGGCTACACCTTC. Residues: CASSPANYGYTF. The whole variable domain, filled in from reference TRBV19 and TRBJ1-2, reads DGGITQSPKYLFRKEGQNVTLSCEQNLNHDAMYWYRQDPGQGLRLIYYSQIVNDFQKGDIAEGYSVSREKKESFPLTVTSAQKNPTAFYLCASSPANYGYTFGSGTRLTVV.